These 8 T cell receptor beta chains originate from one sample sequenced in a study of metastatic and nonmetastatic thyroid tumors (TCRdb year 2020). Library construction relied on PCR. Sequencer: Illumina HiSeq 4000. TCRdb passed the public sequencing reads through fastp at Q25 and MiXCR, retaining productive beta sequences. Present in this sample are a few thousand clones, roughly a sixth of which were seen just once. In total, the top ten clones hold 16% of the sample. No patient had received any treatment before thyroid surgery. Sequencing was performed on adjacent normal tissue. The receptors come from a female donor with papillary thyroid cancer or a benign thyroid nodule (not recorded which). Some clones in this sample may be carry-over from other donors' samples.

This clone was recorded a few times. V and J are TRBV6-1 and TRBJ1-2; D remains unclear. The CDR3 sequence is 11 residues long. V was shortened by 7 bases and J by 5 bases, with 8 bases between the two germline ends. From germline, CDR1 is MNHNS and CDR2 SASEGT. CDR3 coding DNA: TGTGCCAGCAAGGTGTCATATGGCTACACCTTC. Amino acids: CASKVSYGYTF.

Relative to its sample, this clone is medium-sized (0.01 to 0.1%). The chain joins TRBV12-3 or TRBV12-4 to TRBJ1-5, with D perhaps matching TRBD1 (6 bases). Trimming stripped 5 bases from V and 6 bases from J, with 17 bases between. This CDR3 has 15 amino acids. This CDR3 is CASSPVWGLSQPQHF. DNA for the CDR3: TGTGCCAGCAGTCCGGTCTGGGGGCTCAGTCAGCCCCAGCATTTT.

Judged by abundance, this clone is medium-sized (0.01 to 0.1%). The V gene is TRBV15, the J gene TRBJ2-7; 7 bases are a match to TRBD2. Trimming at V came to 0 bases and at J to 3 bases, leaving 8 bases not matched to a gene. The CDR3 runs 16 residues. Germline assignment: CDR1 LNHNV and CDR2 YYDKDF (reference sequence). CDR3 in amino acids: CATSRDKWGGIYEQYF. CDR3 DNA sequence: TGTGCCACCAGCAGAGATAAGTGGGGGGGGATCTACGAGCAGTACTTC. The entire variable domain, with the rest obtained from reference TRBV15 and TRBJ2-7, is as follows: DAMVIQNPRYQVTQFGKPVTLSCSQTLNHNVMYWYQQKSSQAPKLLFHYYDKDFNNEADTPDNFQSRRPNTSFCFLDIRSPGLGDTAMYLCATSRDKWGGIYEQYFGPGTRLTVT.

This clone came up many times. CDR3 nucleotides: TGTGCCAGCAGCTTGGGAAGCGGGGGAGGCACAGATACGCAGTATTTT. Protein: CASSLGSGGGTDTQYF. This chain uses TRBV11-1 with TRBJ2-3, with 8 bases matching TRBD2. The CDR3 contains 16 residues. Germline V gene lookup returns CDR1 SGHAT and CDR2 FQDESV (reference sequence). With V trimmed by 3 bases and J by 1 base, 6 bases remained unmatched.

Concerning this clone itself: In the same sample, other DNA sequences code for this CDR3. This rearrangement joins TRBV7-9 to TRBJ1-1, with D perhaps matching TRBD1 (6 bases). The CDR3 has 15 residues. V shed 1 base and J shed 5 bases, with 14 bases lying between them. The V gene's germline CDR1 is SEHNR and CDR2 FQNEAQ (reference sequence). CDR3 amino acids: CASSLDQGLGTEAFF. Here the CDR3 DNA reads TGTGCCAGCAGCTTAGACCAGGGGCTAGGGACTGAAGCTTTCTTT.

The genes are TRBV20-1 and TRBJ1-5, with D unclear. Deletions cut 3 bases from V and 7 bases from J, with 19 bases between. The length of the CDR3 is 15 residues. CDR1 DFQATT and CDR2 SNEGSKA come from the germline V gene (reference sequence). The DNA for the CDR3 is TGCAGTGCTAGTTTGTATCACGGTACTAACCAGCCCCAGCATTTT. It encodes CSASLYHGTNQPQHF.

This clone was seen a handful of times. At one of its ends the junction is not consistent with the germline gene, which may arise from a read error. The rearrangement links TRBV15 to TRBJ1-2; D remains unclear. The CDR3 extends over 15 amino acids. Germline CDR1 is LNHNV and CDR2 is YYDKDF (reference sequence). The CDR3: CATSRDGIGHYGYNF. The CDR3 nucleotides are TGTGCCACCAGCAGAGATGGTATTGGCCACTATGGATACAACTTC.

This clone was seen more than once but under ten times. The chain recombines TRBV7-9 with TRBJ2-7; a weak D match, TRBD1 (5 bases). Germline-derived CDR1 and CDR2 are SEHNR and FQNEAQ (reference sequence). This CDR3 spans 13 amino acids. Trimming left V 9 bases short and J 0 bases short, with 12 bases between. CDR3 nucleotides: TGTGCCAGTGGCTGGGGCAGCTCCTACGAGCAGTACTTC. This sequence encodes CASGWGSSYEQYF. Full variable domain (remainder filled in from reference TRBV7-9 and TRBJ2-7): DTGVSQNPRHKITKRGQNVTFRCDPISEHNRLYWYRQTLGQGPEFLTYFQNEAQLEKSRLLSDRFSAERPKGSFSTLEIQRTEQGDSAMYLCASGWGSSYEQYFGPGTRLTVT.